This T cell receptor (beta chain) was identified in a study of blood T cell repertoires in COVID-19. Study in general: T cells, B-cell-depleted T cells, or PBMCs supplied cDNA or gDNA.

Germline CDR1 KGHSH, CDR2 LQKENI. Trimming pared 4 bases from V and 0 bases from J, leaving 9 bases between. CDR3 size: 14 residues. This clone occurred once. Authors' data handling: Quantification of nucleated cells was approximated via reference gene primer amplification. Method: immunoSEQ multiplex PCR; TCRdb's copy keeps in-frame clones and lacks some. The V and J calls and the clone size are those of that table, but D and trimming were determined from the DNA. The sample holds 130,000 or so clones, approximately 85% seen once. The clonotype was recovered from a human donor in a cohort sampled during active COVID-19. The sequenced sample consisted of peripheral blood. The chain couples TRBV18 to TRBJ1-2, with D perhaps matching TRBD1 (6 bases). In DNA form, the CDR3 reads TGTGCCAGCTCACGGGACAATACTAACTATGGCTACACCTTC. It codes for CASSRDNTNYGYTF.